This T cell receptor beta chain stems from a study of blood T cell repertoires in COVID-19. Whole-study context: Sites in the United States, Italy and Spain provided acute and convalescent COVID-19 samples.

Adults between roughly 18 and 95 years of age took part from fewer than 30 US areas. This clone appeared once. Per the study methods: Amplification from reference gene primers served as the basis for estimated nucleated cell counts. Libraries were prepared by immunoSEQ multiplex PCR; TCRdb keeps only in-frame clonotypes and omits some of them. D and trimming were read from the DNA, whereas the V and J calls and clone size are those reported in that table. The table has 110,000 to 150,000 clones, 86% seen once. The germline V gene encodes CDR1 LNHDA and CDR2 SQIVND (reference sequence). V lost 3 bases and J 0 bases, leaving 6 bases between the germline ends. The length of the CDR3 is 14 residues.

This TCR derives from a man over 45 who had recovered from COVID-19. The chain employs TRBV19 and TRBJ2-1; no clear D gene. Sequencing was done on a sample of PBMCs or T cells enriched from blood (not recorded which). CDR3 amino acids: CASSIPSSYNEQFF. The CDR3 DNA is TGTGCCAGTAGTATCCCCAGCTCCTACAATGAGCAGTTCTTC.